Below, 20 T cell receptor beta chains from the same sample are listed, as sequenced in a study of cytomegalovirus exposure and HLA in healthy donors. The PCR made use of 60 Vbeta and 13 Jbeta primers. Assay used: immunoSEQ multiplex PCR; TCRdb lists only in-frame clones, some missing. Among roughly 130,000 clones, roughly 78% were seen once, and the ten largest hold 1%. The sample comprised PBMCs. These receptors were collected from a man aged 35-49 years in good health and CMV-seronegative.

This clone came up once. The CDR3 nucleotides are TGTGCCAGCAGCTTACGGTTGGGAGGGCGGGACGAGCAGTACTTC. Protein product: CASSLRLGGRDEQYF. The V call is TRBV7-9, the J call TRBJ2-7; 7 nucleotides align to TRBD2. Germline CDR1 reads SEHNR; CDR2 reads FQNEAQ (reference sequence). The V and J ends lost 2 bases and 5 bases, in that order; junction bases with no gene match: 9. This CDR3 region has 15 residues. The full variable domain, completed using reference TRBV7-9 and TRBJ2-7, is DTGVSQNPRHKITKRGQNVTFRCDPISEHNRLYWYRQTLGQGPEFLTYFQNEAQLEKSRLLSDRFSAERPKGSFSTLEIQRTEQGDSAMYLCASSLRLGGRDEQYFGPGTRLTVT.

The chain employs TRBV5-4 and TRBJ2-1, with 9 bases identical to TRBD2. This CDR3 is built from 15 residues. J gave up 7 bases and V 5 bases, and 10 bases lay outside the gene matches. Germline values: CDR1 SGHNT, CDR2 YYREEE (reference sequence). The CDR3 bases are TGTGCCAGCAGGTCAGCGGGGGGCCCGTGGAATGAGCAGTTCTTC. Translating it yields CASRSAGGPWNEQFF.

This rearrangement joins TRBV27 to TRBJ2-1, with 10 bases identical to TRBD1. The V gene's germline CDR1 is MNHEY and CDR2 SMNVEV (reference sequence). The CDR3 loop spans 17 amino acids. The trim removed 0 bases at V and 5 bases at J, leaving 7 bases unmatched. The CDR3 DNA follows: TGTGCCAGCAGTTTATCCGGGGGGACAGGGGTAGACAATGAGCAGTTCTTC. Residues: CASSLSGGTGVDNEQFF.

This sequence joins TRBV28 and TRBJ2-7; TRBD1 matches at 11 bases. V trimming: 7 bases; J trimming: 0 bases; junction bases outside the gene matches: 8. The germline V gene encodes CDR1 MDHEN and CDR2 SYDVKM. The CDR3 consists of 16 residues. The CDR3 spells CASKGQGDRSSYEQYF. CDR3 DNA sequence: TGTGCCAGCAAGGGACAGGGGGATCGGAGCTCCTACGAGCAGTACTTC. The complete variable domain, with remaining parts taken from reference TRBV28 and TRBJ2-7, reads DVKVTQSSRYLVKRTGEKVFLECVQDMDHENMFWYRQDPGLGLRLIYFSYDVKMKEKGDIPEGYSVSREKKERFSLILESASTNQTSMYLCASKGQGDRSSYEQYFGPGTRLTVT.

The chain carries TRBV19 and TRBJ2-5, with unresolved D. With 5 bases removed from V and 2 bases from J, the gap between germline ends came to 9 bases. CDR3 length: 13 amino acids. CDR1 and CDR2 from the germline V gene are LNHDA and SQIVND (reference sequence). This chain's CDR3 is CASSSSRQETQYF. The CDR3 DNA follows: TGTGCCAGTAGTTCGTCCAGACAAGAGACCCAGTACTTC.

Comment on this clone: An end of the junction does not agree with germline; a read error may underlie this. Other DNA sequences in this sample translate to the same CDR3. The chain carries TRBV30 and TRBJ1-6, with D possibly matching TRBD1 (5 bases). Germline-derived CDR1 and CDR2 are GTSNPN and SVGIG (reference sequence). This CDR3 contains 14 residues. The chain's CDR3 is CAWSPGHHNSPLHF. The CDR3 DNA follows: TGTGCCTGGAGTCCAGGACACCACAATTCCCCCCTCCACTTT.

The count of this clone is one. The genes are TRBV18 and TRBJ1-1; 8 bases are a match to TRBD1. Germline loops: CDR1 KGHSH, CDR2 LQKENI. The CDR3 extends over 13 amino acids. Trimming at V came to 5 bases and at J to 6 bases, leaving 5 bases not matched to a gene. In DNA form, the CDR3 reads TGTGCCAGCTCAACGACAGGGGACGCTGAAGCTTTCTTT. The encoded protein is CASSTTGDAEAFF.

This rearrangement joins TRBV30 to TRBJ2-2; 7 nucleotides match TRBD1. Germline CDR1 reads GTSNPN; CDR2 reads SVGIG (reference sequence). The CDR3 has 15 residues. V shed 1 base and J 5 bases; nucleotides not matched to a gene: 7. The DNA for the CDR3 is TGTGCCTGGAGTGCGGGACAGAGTCCTACCGGGGAGCTGTTTTTT. Amino acids: CAWSAGQSPTGELFF. The variable domain in full, completed from reference TRBV30 and TRBJ2-2, reads SQTIHQWPATLVQPVGSPLSLECTVEGTSNPNLYWYRQAAGRGLQLLFYSVGIGQISSEVPQNLSASRPQDRQFILSSKKLLLSDSGFYLCAWSAGQSPTGELFFGEGSRLTVL.

This clone was seen a handful of times. The chain couples TRBV11-2 to TRBJ2-2, with D uncertain. This CDR3 has 12 residues. Germline V gives CDR1 SGHAT, CDR2 FQNNGV. V was pared by 7 bases and J by 2 bases, with 5 bases between. CDR3 amino acids: CASTQNTGELFF. In nucleotides, the CDR3 is TGTGCCAGCACACAAAACACCGGGGAGCTGTTTTTT.

A single count supports this clone. The CDR3 region is CASSKNRDEQYF. Here the CDR3 DNA reads TGTGCCAGCAGCAAGAACAGGGACGAGCAGTACTTC. The chain combines TRBV6-1 with TRBJ2-7; D is perhaps TRBD1 (6 bases). This CDR3 is 12 amino acids long. Deletions cut 6 bases from V and 5 bases from J, with 11 bases between. Looked up from germline, CDR1 is MNHNS and CDR2 is SASEGT.

The gene calls are TRBV5-1 and TRBJ2-5; 12 positions match TRBD1. V dropped 7 bases and J dropped 4; count of bases not matched to a gene: 11. This CDR3 has 16 residues. Germline V gene data show CDR1 as SGHRS and CDR2 as YFSETQ. CDR3 sequence reads: CASRPLGTGGGETQYF. Here the CDR3 DNA reads TGCGCCAGCCGCCCGCTGGGGACAGGGGGCGGAGAGACCCAGTACTTC.

This clone was seen a handful of times. The chain is built from TRBV28 and TRBJ1-5; D unclear. V was pared by 4 bases and J by 0 bases, with 10 bases between. This CDR3 is 15 amino acids long. Per the germline V gene, CDR1 is MDHEN and CDR2 is SYDVKM. The CDR3 bases are TGTGCCAGCAGTTCCCGGGTCATTAGCAATCAGCCCCAGCATTTT. Translation: CASSSRVISNQPQHF.

This sequence joins TRBV28 and TRBJ2-1; weak D call: TRBD2 (6 bases). Germline V gene sequence: CDR1 MDHEN, CDR2 SYDVKM. V gave up 5 bases and J gave up 6 bases, with 17 bases separating them. The CDR3 runs 15 residues. The CDR3 bases are TGTGCCAGCAGTCAAACGGGACTCCTTTTCAATGAGCAGTTCTTC. This codes for CASSQTGLLFNEQFF. Based on the CDR3 plus reference TRBV28 and TRBJ2-1, the full variable domain is DVKVTQSSRYLVKRTGEKVFLECVQDMDHENMFWYRQDPGLGLRLIYFSYDVKMKEKGDIPEGYSVSREKKERFSLILESASTNQTSMYLCASSQTGLLFNEQFFGPGTRLTVL.

V and J are TRBV30 and TRBJ2-3; 13 nucleotides agree with TRBD2. Germline lookup yields CDR1 GTSNPN and CDR2 SVGIG (reference sequence). This CDR3 region has 15 residues. V was pared by 3 bases and J by 5 bases, with 5 bases of the junction left unmatched. For the CDR3, the DNA is TGTGCCTGGAGGGCCGGACTAGCGGGAGTAGATACGCAGTATTTT. It is translated as CAWRAGLAGVDTQYF.

The chain joins TRBV18 to TRBJ1-2, with 9 positions matching TRBD1. CDR1 is KGHSH, CDR2 LQKENI, per germline. The CDR3 is 15 residues long. J was trimmed by 4 bases and V by 8 bases; bases with no gene match: 11. The chain's CDR3 is CASLDRGDSPYGYTF. CDR3 nucleotide sequence: TGTGCCAGCCTCGACAGGGGGGATTCCCCCTATGGCTACACCTTC. The entire variable domain, with the rest obtained from reference TRBV18 and TRBJ1-2, is as follows: NAGVMQNPRHLVRRRGQEARLRCSPMKGHSHVYWYRQLPEEGLKFMVYLQKENIIDESGMPKERFSAEFPKEGPSILRIQQVVRGDSAAYFCASLDRGDSPYGYTFGSGTRLTVV.

The rearrangement links TRBV7-9 to TRBJ2-7; TRBD1 might be the D (5 bases). Germline CDR1 reads SEHNR; CDR2 reads FQNEAQ (reference sequence). This CDR3 comprises 14 residues. Trimming pared 5 bases from V and 3 bases from J, leaving 14 bases between. CDR3 sequence reads: CASSPPGLGYEQYF. CDR3 coding DNA: TGTGCCAGCAGCCCCCCAGGGCTCGGCTACGAGCAGTACTTC.

V usage is TRBV4-1 and J usage is TRBJ1-5; perhaps TRBD1 as D (5 bases). Germline CDR1 is MGHRA and CDR2 is YSYEKL. CDR3 length: 13 amino acids. Trimming stripped 6 bases from V and 4 bases from J, with 10 bases between. The CDR3 nucleotides read TGCGCCAGCAGTCAGGGCCTAAATCAGCCCCAGCATTTT. Protein sequence: CASSQGLNQPQHF.

This clone was seen a single time. This chain joins TRBV7-8 and TRBJ2-2, with D possibly matching TRBD1 (6 bases). Germline values: CDR1 SGHVS, CDR2 FQNEAQ. CDR3 size: 15 residues. Trimming stripped 3 bases from V and 4 bases from J, with 12 bases between. This CDR3 reads CASSFLGHTTGELFF. DNA for the CDR3: TGTGCCAGCAGCTTTCTGGGACACACCACCGGGGAGCTGTTTTTT. The full variable domain, completed using reference TRBV7-8 and TRBJ2-2, is GAGVSQSPRYKVAKRGQDVALRCDPISGHVSLFWYQQALGQGPEFLTYFQNEAQLDKSGLPSDRFFAERPEGSVSTLKIQRTQQEDSAVYLCASSFLGHTTGELFFGEGSRLTVL.

V is TRBV5-4 and J is TRBJ2-1; 8 bases fit TRBD1. The junction had 7 bases not matched to a gene; V was cut back by 5 bases and J by 6 bases. Germline V gives CDR1 SGHNT, CDR2 YYREEE (reference sequence). This CDR3 comprises 14 residues. The CDR3 DNA reads TGTGCCAGCAGAGAGAGACAGGGGTCCAATGAGCAGTTCTTC. Its protein is CASRERQGSNEQFF.

The rearrangement links TRBV7-8 to TRBJ2-7; D may be TRBD1 (6 bases). V was cut by 0 bases and J by 11 bases, with 17 bases left in between. Per germline, CDR1 SGHVS and CDR2 FQNEAQ. The length of the CDR3 is 14 residues. The CDR3 nucleotides read TGTGCCAGCAGCTTAGCGAGGGGGTGGTCTAAGGAGTACTTC. The encoded protein is CASSLARGWSKEYF.